The 29 T cell receptor beta chains below were found in one sample sequenced in a study of blood T cell repertoires in COVID-19. Profiling relied on immunoSEQ multiplex PCR, and the TCRdb table lists in-frame clones only, not all of them. The repertoire consists of approximately 150,000 clones, with around 84% occurring once and the leading ten covering roughly 2.3%. The sample consisted of peripheral blood. The receptors were sampled from a man aged 65-85 years with acute or convalescent COVID-19.

The CDR3 bases are TGCGCCAGCAGCTTCCGGACTAGCGGGACAGATACGCAGTATTTT. Its translation is CASSFRTSGTDTQYF. The chain couples TRBV5-1 to TRBJ2-3; 11 bases line up with TRBD2. The CDR3 is made up of 15 amino acids. Germline V gene sequence: CDR1 SGHRS, CDR2 YFSETQ. V shed 2 bases, J shed 3 bases, and the junction held 2 bases outside the gene matches.

The rearrangement joins TRBV7-2 to TRBJ2-2, with 9 bases fitting TRBD2. The CDR3 length is 16 residues. V was pared by 5 bases and J by 4 bases, with 8 bases of the junction left unmatched. The germline CDR1 and CDR2 sequences are SGHTA and FQGNSA. CDR3 amino acids: CASSTGLARFTGELFF. CDR3 DNA sequence: TGTGCCAGCAGCACGGGACTAGCTCGTTTCACCGGGGAGCTGTTTTTT.

The chain employs TRBV12-3 or TRBV12-4 and TRBJ1-1; D is unclear. V was shortened by 7 bases and J by 4 bases, with 10 bases between the two germline ends. The CDR3 has 12 amino acids. This CDR3 reads CASTLGSTEAFF. In nucleotides, the CDR3 is TGTGCCAGCACCTTAGGGAGCACTGAAGCTTTCTTT.

V gene TRBV3-1 (or the pseudogene TRBV3-2) combines with J gene TRBJ2-5; 9 positions match TRBD2. This CDR3 has 15 residues. The V gene's germline CDR1 is LGHDT and CDR2 YNNKEL (reference sequence). The trim removed 4 bases at V and 6 bases at J, leaving 9 bases unmatched. The CDR3 protein is CASSPSGTGLKTQYF. In nucleotides, the CDR3 is TGTGCCAGCAGCCCTAGCGGGACTGGCCTCAAGACCCAGTACTTC.

This clone has a single count. This sequence joins TRBV3-1 (or the pseudogene TRBV3-2) and TRBJ2-3; tentatively, D is TRBD2 (5 bases). Between the trimmed V and J ends, which lost 3 bases and 2 bases, there was a span of 15 bases. Germline V gene sequence: CDR1 LGHDT, CDR2 YNNKEL (reference sequence). The CDR3 is 16 residues long. CDR3 region: CASSHLAVRNTDTQYF. In DNA, the CDR3 is TGTGCCAGCAGCCACCTAGCTGTCCGAAACACAGATACGCAGTATTTT.

CDR3 residues: CASRDVRGITDTQYF. DNA for the CDR3: TGTGCCAGCAGGGATGTGCGGGGGATCACAGATACGCAGTATTTT. The chain couples TRBV2 to TRBJ2-3, with TRBD2 matching 7 bases. In germline, CDR1 is SNHLY, CDR2 FYNNEI. The CDR3 is made up of 15 amino acids. Losses at the gene ends were 6 bases for V and 2 bases for J; bases not matched to a gene: 8.

The chain combines TRBV9 with TRBJ2-3; 7 bases map to TRBD1. CDR3 size: 15 residues. J gave up 1 base and V 5 bases, and 7 bases lay outside the gene matches. Looked up from germline, CDR1 is SGDLS and CDR2 is YYNGEE. CDR3 sequence: CASRTSDRGTDTQYF. Written as DNA, the CDR3 is TGTGCCAGCAGGACATCCGACAGGGGCACAGATACGCAGTATTTT.

On this clone: Relative to the germline gene, one junction end is altered; a read error may explain this. The rearrangement links TRBV19 to TRBJ1-2, with 9 nucleotides matching TRBD1. The CDR3 loop spans 10 amino acids. In germline, CDR1 is LNHDA, CDR2 SQIVND (reference sequence). The CDR3 coding sequence is TGTGCCAGCATTCGGGACAGGGCTTTCTTC. Amino acids: CASIRDRAFF.

The chain couples TRBV10-3 to TRBJ2-1; 7 bases match TRBD2. CDR3 size: 16 residues. With 3 bases clipped from V and 3 bases from J, the junction kept 8 bases outside the gene matches. Germline lookup yields CDR1 ENHRY and CDR2 SYGVKD. CDR3 nucleotides: TGTGCCATCAGTGATGAGGAGCGGGGCTACTACAATGAGCAGTTCTTC. This encodes CAISDEERGYYNEQFF.

The chain uses TRBV5-6 and TRBJ2-7, with TRBD2 matching 10 bases. Germline V gives CDR1 SGHDT, CDR2 YYEEEE. This CDR3 spans 15 amino acids. Unmatched junction bases numbered 9, after V lost 2 bases and J lost 7 bases. In nucleotides, the CDR3 is TGTGCCAGCAGCTTTTTGAGCGGGAGGGCCTGGGAGCAGTACTTC. Its protein product is CASSFLSGRAWEQYF.

The chain joins TRBV27 to TRBJ2-3, with TRBD1 matching 9 bases. J lost 7 bases, V lost 2 bases, and 7 bases had no gene match. The germline V gene encodes CDR1 MNHEY and CDR2 SMNVEV (reference sequence). The CDR3 is 15 amino acids. CDR3 coding DNA: TGTGCCAGCAGTTTAACAGGGGGCAAGGGAAATACGCAGTATTTT. Its protein product is CASSLTGGKGNTQYF.

This chain uses TRBV28 with TRBJ2-5, with 11 bases matching TRBD2. CDR1 is MDHEN, CDR2 SYDVKM, per germline. J lost 5 bases, V lost 6 bases, and 5 bases had no gene match. This CDR3 comprises 14 residues. Here the CDR3 reads CASRTSGAVETQYF. In nucleotides, the CDR3 is TGTGCCAGCAGGACTAGCGGGGCCGTGGAGACCCAGTACTTC.

This clone was counted once. An end of the junction does not agree with germline; a read error may underlie this. V is TRBV6-5 and J is TRBJ2-1, with 8 bases matching TRBD2. The CDR3 has 14 amino acids. Germline assignment: CDR1 MNHEY and CDR2 SVGAGI. The CDR3 here is CASGYSGTGDEQFF. The CDR3 bases are TGTGCCAGCGGTTATAGCGGGACCGGCGATGAGCAGTTCTTC.

The rearrangement uses TRBV6-1 and TRBJ1-4, with D possibly being TRBD1 (6 bases). V lost 0 bases and J 5 bases, leaving 13 bases between the germline ends. The germline gives CDR1 MNHNS, CDR2 SASEGT. CDR3 length equals 16 residues. The CDR3 protein is CASSEAWGGGNEKLFF. CDR3 nucleotides: TGTGCCAGCAGTGAAGCTTGGGGAGGGGGGAATGAAAAACTGTTTTTT.

Here the CDR3 DNA reads TGTGCCAGCAGCCACCAGGGACAGGTCTATGGCTACACCTTC. This gives the protein CASSHQGQVYGYTF. The chain carries TRBV3-1 (or the pseudogene TRBV3-2) and TRBJ1-2; TRBD1 matches 8 bases. Trimming at V came to 3 bases and at J to 4 bases, leaving 4 bases not matched to a gene. Per the germline V gene, CDR1 is LGHDT and CDR2 is YNNKEL (reference sequence). The CDR3 length is 14 residues.

The chain links TRBV21-1 to TRBJ2-7; the table's D call of TRBD1 was not tested on the DNA. TRBV21-1 constitutes a pseudogene. This CDR3 region has 13 residues. The CDR3 region has the DNA TGTGCCAGCAGCAACGGGACATATTACGAGCAGTACTTC. Its protein is CASSNGTYYEQYF.

The J gene is TRBJ2-1, the V gene TRBV5-1; 7 nucleotides agree with TRBD2. Germline CDR1 is SGHRS and CDR2 is YFSETQ. The CDR3 contains 15 residues. J gave up 6 bases and V 2 bases, and 8 bases lay outside the gene matches. The CDR3 here is CASSLRLSGGNEQFF. CDR3 in DNA: TGCGCCAGCAGCTTACGACTGTCGGGAGGCAATGAGCAGTTCTTC.

The chain recombines TRBV6-5 with TRBJ2-3, with TRBD2 identical over 9 bases. The CDR3 totals 14 residues. V shed 8 bases and J 1 base; nucleotides not matched to a gene: 4. The germline CDR1 and CDR2 sequences are MNHEY and SVGAGI. CDR3 amino acids: CASERTSGTDTQYF. CDR3 DNA sequence: TGTGCCAGCGAAAGGACTAGCGGCACAGATACGCAGTATTTT.

V is TRBV27 and J is TRBJ2-5; 7 positions agree with TRBD2. The CDR3 contains 14 residues. CDR1 is MNHEY, CDR2 SMNVEV, per germline (reference sequence). Trimming took 4 bases from V and 7 from J; bases not matched to a gene: 9. CDR3 residues: CASSWDYLRGTQYF. CDR3 DNA sequence: TGTGCCAGCAGTTGGGACTACCTAAGAGGGACCCAGTACTTC.

This clone has ten or more counts. The CDR3 loop is CASSAGTGGNEQFF. CDR3 DNA: TGCGCCAGCAGCGCAGGGACAGGGGGCAATGAGCAGTTCTTC. The rearrangement links TRBV5-1 to TRBJ2-1; 11 bases align to TRBD1. CDR1 and CDR2 (germline): SGHRS, YFSETQ. The length of the CDR3 is 14 residues. The trim removed 4 bases at V and 6 bases at J, leaving 3 bases unmatched.

The chain has TRBV11-3 and TRBJ2-7, with 9 bases aligning to TRBD2. Germline V lookup: CDR1 SGHNT, CDR2 YENEEA. With V trimmed by 3 bases and J by 2 bases, 5 bases remained unmatched. This CDR3 is built from 15 residues. CDR3 in DNA: TGTGCCAGCAGCTTGAGAGCGGGAGGACCCTACGAGCAGTACTTC. This encodes CASSLRAGGPYEQYF.

The chain links TRBV5-4 to TRBJ2-3, with D possibly being TRBD1 (6 bases). The length of the CDR3 is 14 residues. V gave up 1 base and J gave up 7 bases, with 13 bases separating them. Germline values: CDR1 SGHNT, CDR2 YYREEE (reference sequence). CDR3 amino acids: CASSLTGTLNTQYF. As DNA, the CDR3 is TGTGCCAGCAGCTTGACAGGGACGTTGAATACGCAGTATTTT.

The J gene is TRBJ2-7, the V gene TRBV5-1, with 12 bases matching TRBD2. The germline CDR1 and CDR2 sequences are SGHRS and YFSETQ. The CDR3 sequence is 19 residues long. After removal of 0 bases from V and 0 bases from J, the junction contained 10 bases not matched to a gene. The CDR3 reads CASSLARTSGVFSSYEQYF. The CDR3 nucleotides are TGCGCCAGCAGCTTGGCTAGGACTAGCGGGGTGTTCAGCTCCTACGAGCAGTACTTC.

V and J are TRBV28 and TRBJ2-1; D possibly corresponds to TRBD2 (7 bases). The CDR3 sequence is 15 residues long. CDR1 and CDR2 (germline): MDHEN, SYDVKM. The V gene lost 3 bases and the J gene lost 1 base, with 10 bases spanning the gap. The CDR3 coding sequence is TGTGCCAGCAGTTTTGGGGGGGCATCCTACAATGAGCAGTTCTTC. Encoded protein: CASSFGGASYNEQFF.

The table lists this clone with a count of one. V and J are TRBV4-1 and TRBJ2-1, with TRBD1 as a possible D gene (5 bases). The CDR3 is made up of 15 amino acids. The V and J ends lost 3 bases and 12 bases respectively, with 21 bases between them. Per germline, CDR1 MGHRA and CDR2 YSYEKL. CDR3 amino acids: CASSHPDTTQPRQFF. Here the CDR3 DNA reads TGCGCCAGCAGCCACCCGGACACCACACAGCCCCGGCAGTTCTTC.

The chain employs TRBV5-4 and TRBJ2-5, with TRBD2 identical over 11 bases. The CDR3 runs to 16 residues. The V gene end was trimmed by 2 bases and the J gene end by 1 base; junction bases not matched to a gene: 4. CDR1 is SGHNT and CDR2 is YYREEE in the germline V gene (reference sequence). CDR3 nucleotide sequence: TGTGCCAGCAGCTTAACTAGCGGGAGCACCCAAGAGACCCAGTACTTC. Translated, it gives CASSLTSGSTQETQYF.

The rearrangement links TRBV11-2 to TRBJ2-7; 8 bases are shared with TRBD2. Trimming removed 5 bases from V and 2 bases from J; junction bases left unmatched: 8. This CDR3 contains 15 residues. The germline V gene has CDR1 SGHAT and CDR2 FQNNGV. The CDR3 coding sequence is TGTGCCAGCAGCCCCCGGACTAGCAGCACCTACGAGCAGTACTTC. It encodes CASSPRTSSTYEQYF.

J is TRBJ2-2 and V is TRBV7-2; the D is unclear. Trimming stripped 0 bases from V and 1 base from J, with 9 bases between. CDR1 SGHTA and CDR2 FQGNSA come from the germline V gene. The CDR3 is 16 amino acids. The CDR3 sequence: CASSLAYGLNTGELFF. The CDR3 bases are TGTGCCAGCAGCTTAGCGTACGGGTTGAACACCGGGGAGCTGTTTTTT. The whole variable domain, remainder taken from reference TRBV7-2 and TRBJ2-2, is GAGVSQSPSNKVTEKGKDVELRCDPISGHTALYWYRQSLGQGLEFLIYFQGNSAPDKSGLPSDRFSAERTGGSVSTLTIQRTQQEDSAVYLCASSLAYGLNTGELFFGEGSRLTVL.

J is TRBJ2-2 and V is TRBV7-3, with 8 nucleotides matching TRBD2. Germline V gene lookup returns CDR1 SGHTA and CDR2 FQGTGA. Trimming at V came to 3 bases and at J to 3 bases, leaving 9 bases not matched to a gene. The CDR3 contains 17 residues. Written as DNA, the CDR3 is TGTGCCAGCAGCTTCCCCTCGGGAGGGGGGGACACCGGGGAGCTGTTTTTT. It is translated as CASSFPSGGGDTGELFF.